These 7 T cell receptor beta chains were all obtained from the same sample, sequenced in a study of blood T cells in healthy people across ages. Then a second PCR, running roughly 7 to 11 cycles, was carried out with a sample-barcoded 5' primer and a J-beta primer mix. TCRdb recomputed calls from the 5' RACE reads with MiXCR, one row per CDR3 protein. The table has about a million distinct CDR3 sequences, around two fifths seen once. The source material was blood. The receptors were sampled from a man aged 18 to 29 in good health.

As concerns this clonotype: Germline is not matched at one junction end, which may reflect a read error. This chain uses TRBV2 with TRBJ1-1, with a tentative D call TRBD1 (5 bases). The CDR3 consists of 15 residues. Per the germline V gene, CDR1 is SNHLY and CDR2 is FYNNEI. The CDR3 DNA sequence: TGTGCCAGCAGTGATCACGGGGGAGCGAACATTGAAGCTTTCTTT. This encodes CASSDHGGANIEAFF.

This chain connects TRBV7-2 to TRBJ1-1; no firm D call. In germline, CDR1 is SGHTA, CDR2 FQGNSA. The CDR3 contains 14 residues. The V and J ends lost 5 bases and 1 base respectively, with 11 bases between them. The CDR3 nucleotides read TGTGCCAGCAGCCCCCTAATGGCGAACACTGAAGCTTTCTTT. As protein: CASSPLMANTEAFF.

For this clonotype: The junction shows a germline mismatch at one end, possibly a read error. The chain links TRBV6-6 to TRBJ1-2, with D perhaps TRBD1 (5 bases). The CDR3 is 15 amino acids. CDR1 and CDR2 from the germline V gene are MNHNY and SVGAGI (reference sequence). The CDR3 DNA reads TGTGCCAGCAGTTACGACAGCCTAGCGTCGTATGGCTACATCTTC. Protein sequence: CASSYDSLASYGYIF.

Of note for this clonotype: A much more abundant neighbour one base away suggests this may be a read error. The chain combines TRBV11-1 with TRBJ2-5; no clear D. Germline-derived CDR1 and CDR2 are SGHAT and FQDESV (reference sequence). This CDR3 comprises 11 residues. DNA for the CDR3: TGTGTCAGCAGCCACCAAGAGACCCAGTACTTC. Translating it yields CVSSHQETQYF.

This clonotype has a handful of counts. J is TRBJ1-2 and V is TRBV20-1, with 8 bases matching TRBD1. CDR1 and CDR2 (germline): DFQATT, SNEGSKA (reference sequence). The V segment lost 6 bases and the J segment 4 bases; nucleotides outside the gene matches: 7. CDR3 length: 13 residues. The CDR3 loop is CSASYTGGYGYTF. In DNA, the CDR3 is TGCAGTGCCAGCTATACAGGGGGCTATGGCTACACCTTC.

This clonotype was picked up a small number of times. The chain links TRBV4-3 to TRBJ2-1, with TRBD2 as a possible D gene (5 bases). V lost 0 bases to trimming and J lost 2 bases, with 23 bases between them. The CDR3 is 20 amino acids. CDR1 is LGHNA and CDR2 is YSLEER in the germline V gene. CDR3 nucleotides: TGCGCCAGCAGCCAAGAGATCGACGGGAAATTTATACGCACCTACAATGAGCAGTTCTTC. Translated: CASSQEIDGKFIRTYNEQFF.

The chain joins TRBV10-3 to TRBJ1-2; no definite D call. This CDR3 spans 14 amino acids. V was clipped by 2 bases and J by 0 bases, with 7 bases between them. From germline, CDR1 is ENHRY and CDR2 SYGVKD. CDR3: CAISERVANYGYTF. CDR3 coding DNA: TGTGCCATCAGTGAGAGGGTAGCTAACTATGGCTACACCTTC.